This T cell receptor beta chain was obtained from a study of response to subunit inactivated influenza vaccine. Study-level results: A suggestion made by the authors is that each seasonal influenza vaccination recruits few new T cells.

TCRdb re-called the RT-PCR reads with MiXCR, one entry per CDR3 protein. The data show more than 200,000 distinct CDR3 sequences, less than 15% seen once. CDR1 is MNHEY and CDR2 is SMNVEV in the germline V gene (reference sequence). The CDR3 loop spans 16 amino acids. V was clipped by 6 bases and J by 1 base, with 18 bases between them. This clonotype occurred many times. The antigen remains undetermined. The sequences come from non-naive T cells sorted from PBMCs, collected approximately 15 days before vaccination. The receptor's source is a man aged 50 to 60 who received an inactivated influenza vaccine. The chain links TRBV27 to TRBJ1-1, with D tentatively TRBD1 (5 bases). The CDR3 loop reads CASSLTGTEKNTEAFF. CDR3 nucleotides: TGTGCCAGCAGCTTAACCGGGACGGAGAAGAACACTGAAGCTTTCTTT.